The rows below give T cell receptor beta chains drawn from one sample of a study of T cells in localized non-small cell lung cancer. Sequencing was performed with immunoSEQ multiplex PCR; in TCRdb, only in-frame clones are kept and a portion is missing. The table shows more than 50,000 clones, with around 83% occurring only once. The input for sequencing was peripheral blood, taken before any cancer treatment. These receptors originate from a female donor older than 55 with stage II squamous cell lung carcinoma. Both conserved end residues are part of each CDR3. Each record gives: V gene, CDR3 length, clone size, J gene, D gene, CDR3 DNA, CDR3 protein. The D gene is left open where the match is weak. Not all rows give a size; the values are once, few, many and, for expanded clones, a class.

>TRBV12-5|14|-|TRBJ2-1|-
TGTGCTAGTGGCGGGGGGCCGACCTACAATGAGCAGTTCTTC
CASGGGPTYNEQFF
>TRBV10-3|12|-|TRBJ2-2|-
TGTGCCATCAGTGGAGAGACCGGGGAGCTGTTTTTT
CAISGETGELFF
>TRBV5-6|14|-|TRBJ2-7|TRBD2
TGTGCCAGCAGCTTGGTTAGCGGGGGTGCAGGGCAGTACTTC
CASSLVSGGAGQYF
>TRBV19|17|medium-sized|TRBJ1-1|TRBD1
TGTGCCAGTAGTATACCCCCGGGACAGGGGCCGAACACTGAAGCTTTCTTT
CASSIPPGQGPNTEAFF
>TRBV27|15|-|TRBJ1-5|-
TGTGCCAGCAGTTTAATGGGTGTTAGCAATCAGCCCCAGCATTTT
CASSLMGVSNQPQHF
>TRBV28|13|-|TRBJ1-5|-
TGTGCCAGCAGCGAGGACAGTTATCAGCCCCAGCATTTT
CASSEDSYQPQHF
>TRBV5-1|15|-|TRBJ1-1|TRBD1
TGCGCCAGCAGCTCAGGACAGGGGAGGAACACTGAAGCTTTCTTT
CASSSGQGRNTEAFF
>TRBV23-1|19|-|TRBJ2-3|-
TGCGCCAGCAGTCAAAGGCTATCCACTTACCCATCTAGCACAGATACGCAGTATTTT
CASSQRLSTYPSSTDTQYF
>TRBV21-1|18|-|TRBJ1-5|-
TGTGCCAGCAGCAAAGGTGCACCATGGACAGGGGGGGATCAGCCCCAGCATTTT
CASSKGAPWTGGDQPQHF
>TRBV7-2|19|-|TRBJ1-6|TRBD1
TGTGCCAGCAGCTTAGTTAAGGGACAGGGGGTATATTATAATTCACCCCTCCACTTT
CASSLVKGQGVYYNSPLHF
>TRBV19|13|-|TRBJ1-3|-
TGTGCCAGTACAGGCTTCGATGGAAACACCATATATTTT
CASTGFDGNTIYF
>TRBV7-2|14|-|TRBJ1-4|TRBD1
TGTGCCAGCGCTAAAGGGACAGGGGATGAAAAACTGTTTTTT
CASAKGTGDEKLFF
>TRBV9|17|-|TRBJ1-3|-
TGTGCCAGCAGCGCAGAGGGGGTGGCACGGGCTGGAAACACCATATATTTT
CASSAEGVARAGNTIYF
>TRBV10-1|16|-|TRBJ2-5|-
TGCGCCAGCAGTGATAGGGTGGGACACCTGCCAAGGTGCCAGTACTTC
CASSDRVGHLPRCQYF
>TRBV9|17|-|TRBJ2-1|TRBD2
TGTGCCAGCAGCGCGCGCCACGCGGCGGGGGGGCGTTGGGAGCAGTTCTTC
CASSARHAAGGRWEQFF
>TRBV7-8|14|-|TRBJ2-7|-
TGTGCCAGCAGCCAACAGGGAGGGACCTACGAGCAGTACTTC
CASSQQGGTYEQYF
>TRBV2|13|-|TRBJ1-1|-
TGTGCCAGCAGTGGTCAGGTGAACACTGAAGCTTTCTTT
CASSGQVNTEAFF
>TRBV6-6|15|-|TRBJ1-1|TRBD1
TGTGCCAGCAGTTACTCACCAGGGGGAGACACTGAAGCTTTCTTT
CASSYSPGGDTEAFF
>TRBV11-2|17|-|TRBJ2-3|TRBD2
TGTGCCAGCAGCTACGATGGACTAGCAGCTAGCACAGATACGCAGTATTTT
CASSYDGLAASTDTQYF
>TRBV19|14|-|TRBJ2-7|-
TGTGCCAGTAGCTCAAACGGACAGTACTACGAGCAGTACTTC
CASSSNGQYYEQYF
>TRBV11-2|18|-|TRBJ2-6|TRBD1
TGTGCCAGCAGCTGGTTCGGACAGGGGCTTGCTGGGGCCAACGTCCTGACTTTC
CASSWFGQGLAGANVLTF
>TRBV5-1|14|-|TRBJ2-2|-
TGCGCCAGCAGTAATCCCAGCAGCACCGGGGAGCTGTTTTTT
CASSNPSSTGELFF
>TRBV5-8|15|once|TRBJ2-2|-
TGTGCCAGCAGCTTCCCGGAGCCACACACCGGGGAGCTGTTTTTT
CASSFPEPHTGELFF
>TRBV2|16|-|TRBJ1-6|-
TGTGCCACCTCTAACTCGCGAGGGGGAGGCAATTCACCCCTCCACTTT
CATSNSRGGGNSPLHF
>TRBV6-1|16|-|TRBJ1-3|-
TGTGCCAGCAGTGGTCGGGGAGGGAGCTCTGGAAACACCATATATTTT
CASSGRGGSSGNTIYF
>TRBV5-4|14|-|TRBJ1-2|TRBD1
TGTGCCAGCAGCAAAGGACAGGGTGGTAGTGGCTACACCTTC
CASSKGQGGSGYTF
>TRBV12-5|15|-|TRBJ1-5|-
TGTGCTAGTGGTTTGGTAAGAGGACCCCATCAGCCCCAGCATTTT
CASGLVRGPHQPQHF
>TRBV5-1|14|-|TRBJ1-5|-
TGCGCCAGCTCCACCGTTGGGGGGAATCAGCCCCAGCATTTT
CASSTVGGNQPQHF
>TRBV11-1|12|-|TRBJ2-1|-
TGTGCCAGCAGCTTATCTGGATATGAGCAGTTCTTC
CASSLSGYEQFF
>TRBV5-1|14|-|TRBJ1-2|-
TGCGCCAGCAGCTTGGTGGCGGGGGCCTATGGCTACACCTTC
CASSLVAGAYGYTF
>TRBV5-1|14|-|TRBJ2-5|-
TGCGCCAGCAGCTTGTCCCCAGGGGAAGAGACCCAGTACTTC
CASSLSPGEETQYF
>TRBV6-4|16|few|TRBJ1-1|-
TGTGCCAGCAGTGACGTTTGGGGAAGAACGGCCACTGAAGCTTTCTTT
CASSDVWGRTATEAFF
>TRBV4-3|14|-|TRBJ1-1|-
TGCGCCAGCAGCCAATTACTTTTGAGCGGTGAAGCTTTCTTT
CASSQLLLSGEAFF
>TRBV19|14|-|TRBJ1-1|TRBD1
TGTGCCAGTACCTGGGACAGGGGGGGCACTGAAGCTTTCTTT
CASTWDRGGTEAFF
>TRBV7-9|13|-|TRBJ2-3|-
TGTGCCAGCAGCTTGTTACTATCGGATACGCAGTATTTT
CASSLLLSDTQYF
>TRBV6-5|15|-|TRBJ2-7|TRBD1
TGTGCCAGCAGTTCCCAGGGGGAGCCCTCCGACGAGCAGTACTTC
CASSSQGEPSDEQYF
>TRBV6-1|15|-|TRBJ2-7|TRBD2
TGTGCCAGCAGTGAAGGGACTAGCGGGAAATGGGAGCAGTACTTC
CASSEGTSGKWEQYF
>TRBV7-7|16|-|TRBJ2-5|TRBD2
TGTGCTAGCAGCCAGGGCGGGGGAGCGTCAATAGAGACCCAGTACTTC
CASSQGGGASIETQYF
>TRBV2|12|once|TRBJ1-2|-
TGTGCCAGCAGTGAGGTTCTCTATGGCTACACCTTC
CASSEVLYGYTF
>TRBV6-5|15|-|TRBJ2-1|TRBD2
TGTGCCAGCAGAACCACTAGCGGGGCCTACAATGAGCAGTTCTTC
CASRTTSGAYNEQFF
>TRBV5-1|16|-|TRBJ1-3|-
TGCGCCAGCCAAGGGACGCCTGGGGGTTTCGGAAACACCATATATTTT
CASQGTPGGFGNTIYF
>TRBV15|15|-|TRBJ2-1|TRBD2
TGTGCCACCAGCAGAGGACTAGCGGGGGTGAATGAGCAGTTCTTC
CATSRGLAGVNEQFF
>TRBV7-2|13|-|TRBJ2-5|-
TGTGCCAGCAGCTTAGGTCCCAAAGAGACCCAGTACTTC
CASSLGPKETQYF
>TRBV19|19|few|TRBJ2-5|TRBD2
TGTGCCAGCAGTCTTACAGTGGGACTAGCGGGGGGGCCGGGGGAGACCCAGTACTTC
CASSLTVGLAGGPGETQYF
>TRBV10-3|15|-|TRBJ1-6|-
TGTGCCATCAGTGCGGGCGCGGTGGATAATTCACCCCTCCACTTT
CAISAGAVDNSPLHF
>TRBV7-8|13|-|TRBJ2-7|-
TGTGCCAGCAGCGCCACGACTAGTTACGAGCAGTACTTC
CASSATTSYEQYF
>TRBV18|13|-|TRBJ1-2|-
TGTGCCAGCTCCCTCCAGGGGAACTATGGCTACACCTTC
CASSLQGNYGYTF
>TRBV20-1|11|few|TRBJ1-2|-
TGCAGTGCTAGCTGGGGCGGCGGCTACACCTTC
CSASWGGGYTF
>TRBV5-1|13|-|TRBJ1-5|-
TGCGCCAGCAGCTTGGACGGAAATCAGCCCCAGCATTTT
CASSLDGNQPQHF
>TRBV2|15|-|TRBJ2-2|-
TGTGCCAGCAGTGACTTTTTTGGGAACACCGGGGAGCTGTTTTTT
CASSDFFGNTGELFF
>TRBV2|14|-|TRBJ1-3|-
TGTGCCAGCAGTGCCCAGACAGGAGGAAACACCATATATTTT
CASSAQTGGNTIYF